The 20 T cell receptor beta chains below all came from one sample that was sequenced in a study of cytomegalovirus exposure and HLA in healthy donors listed by TCRdb under 2017. Libraries were constructed by the immunoSEQ multiplex PCR assay. A mixture of 60 forward primers for TCR Vbeta segments and 13 reverse primers for TCR Jbeta segments was used in the multiplex PCR. TCRdb mirrors the immuneACCESS table, restricted to in-frame sequences. Some clones are absent from its copies; in checked studies, under half trace to an unresolved V gene, and the reason for the others is unknown. This sample holds roughly 140,000 clones; 73% were observed only once. In total, the top ten clones hold around 14% of the sample. Sequenced: PBMCs. These receptor sequences come from a human donor in good health.

The V and J genes are TRBV4-1 and TRBJ1-1, with 9 bases identical to TRBD1. CDR1 is MGHRA and CDR2 is YSYEKL in the germline V gene. J lost 1 base, V lost 2 bases, and 2 bases had no gene match. The CDR3 is made up of 15 amino acids. The CDR3 sequence is CASSQMTGGNTEAFF. The CDR3 DNA reads as TGCGCCAGCAGCCAAATGACAGGGGGGAACACTGAAGCTTTCTTT.

This clone was observed a single time. The chain is built from TRBV10-1 and TRBJ2-3; D call uncertain. The CDR3 consists of 14 residues. The germline gives CDR1 WNHNN, CDR2 SYGVQD (reference sequence). The ends were cut back, 6 bases at V and 1 base at J, with 11 bases in the middle. The CDR3 DNA follows: TGCGCCAGCAGGCCGGGTTTTGGCACAGATACGCAGTATTTT. This sequence encodes CASRPGFGTDTQYF.

V is TRBV30 and J is TRBJ2-5; 7 positions match TRBD1. There are 13 residues in the CDR3. V lost 3 bases, J lost 2 bases, and 3 bases stayed unmatched. Looked up from germline, CDR1 is GTSNPN and CDR2 is SVGIG (reference sequence). CDR3 bases: TGTGCCTGGAGCAGGGACAGACAAGAGACCCAGTACTTC. Its protein product is CAWSRDRQETQYF. The full variable domain, its missing parts supplied by reference TRBV30 and TRBJ2-5, is SQTIHQWPATLVQPVGSPLSLECTVEGTSNPNLYWYRQAAGRGLQLLFYSVGIGQISSEVPQNLSASRPQDRQFILSSKKLLLSDSGFYLCAWSRDRQETQYFGPGTRLLVL.

The chain recombines TRBV5-1 with TRBJ2-7, with unresolved D. The CDR3 spans 14 residues. Germline assignment: CDR1 SGHRS and CDR2 YFSETQ. V was clipped by 0 bases and J by 2 bases, with 9 bases between them. Written as DNA, the CDR3 is TGCGCCAGCAGCTTGGTTGACTCCCCCTACGAGCAGTACTTC. Protein: CASSLVDSPYEQYF.

This chain links TRBV12-5 with TRBJ2-3, with D unresolved. The CDR3 loop spans 15 amino acids. Trimming took 1 base from V and 2 from J, leaving 10 bases between them. The V gene's germline CDR1 is LGHNT and CDR2 FRNRAP. In DNA form, the CDR3 reads TGTGCTAGTGGTTTGGGGCCCTCATACACAGATACGCAGTATTTT. Translating gives CASGLGPSYTDTQYF.

This clone was found a few times. This chain connects TRBV18 to TRBJ1-4; TRBD1 might be the D (5 bases). The CDR3 spans 17 residues. V gave up 4 bases and J gave up 5 bases, with 20 bases separating them. Germline V gene lookup returns CDR1 KGHSH and CDR2 LQKENI. The CDR3 protein is CASSLKMFREVNEKLFF. The CDR3 nucleotides read TGTGCCAGCTCACTGAAAATGTTCAGGGAAGTGAATGAAAAACTGTTTTTT. Full variable domain (rest looked up from reference TRBV18 and TRBJ1-4): NAGVMQNPRHLVRRRGQEARLRCSPMKGHSHVYWYRQLPEEGLKFMVYLQKENIIDESGMPKERFSAEFPKEGPSILRIQQVVRGDSAAYFCASSLKMFREVNEKLFFGSGTQLSVL.

The rearrangement uses TRBV29-1 and TRBJ2-2; D perhaps matches TRBD1 (7 bases). Trimming cost V 2 bases and J 5 bases, with 15 bases left between them. Germline V CDR1 and CDR2: SQVTM, ANQGSEA. The CDR3 extends over 15 amino acids. The CDR3, as DNA: TGCAGCGTTGAAAGCGCGGGACAGCCTACCGGGGAGCTGTTTTTT. Translating it yields CSVESAGQPTGELFF.

The chain joins TRBV6-6 to TRBJ2-7; D is possibly TRBD1 (6 bases). Germline loops: CDR1 MNHNY, CDR2 SVGAGI (reference sequence). The CDR3 runs 12 residues. The V end lost 7 bases, the J end lost 4 bases, and 11 bases lay between the germline ends. The CDR3 loop reads CASTQGGYEQYF. The CDR3 DNA sequence: TGTGCCAGCACCCAAGGGGGATACGAGCAGTACTTC.

The chain carries TRBV7-8 and TRBJ1-3; D ambiguous. The germline gives CDR1 SGHVS, CDR2 FQNEAQ. The CDR3 extends over 16 amino acids. Trimming removed 5 bases from V and 4 bases from J, with 18 bases in between. CDR3 region: CASSLPGYPSGNTIYF. DNA for the CDR3: TGTGCCAGCAGCCTGCCCGGGTACCCCTCCGGAAACACCATATATTTT.

The J gene is TRBJ2-7, the V gene TRBV4-1; TRBD2 matches 8 bases. This CDR3 contains 15 residues. V shed 1 base, J shed 5 bases, and the junction held 7 bases outside the gene matches. Germline CDR1 MGHRA, CDR2 YSYEKL. The CDR3 is CASSQVTGGPHEQYF. CDR3 sequence (DNA): TGCGCCAGCAGCCAAGTTACGGGAGGGCCTCACGAGCAGTACTTC.

This clone was observed a few times. The rearrangement links TRBV6-1 to TRBJ2-7; 8 bases are a match to TRBD1. The CDR3 spans 13 residues. Germline V gives CDR1 MNHNS, CDR2 SASEGT. With V trimmed by 4 bases and J by 3 bases, 2 bases remained unmatched. Here the CDR3 reads CASSGRGLYEQYF. As DNA, the CDR3 is TGTGCCAGCAGTGGCAGGGGGCTCTACGAGCAGTACTTC.

The table lists this clone with a few counts. The V gene is TRBV11-1, the J gene TRBJ2-1; TRBD2 agrees at 8 bases. The length of the CDR3 is 15 residues. The germline CDR1 and CDR2 sequences are SGHAT and FQDESV (reference sequence). V shed 1 base, J shed 7 bases, and the junction held 6 bases outside the gene matches. The CDR3 coding sequence is TGTGCCAGCAGCTTAGTGGGCGGGGGGATAAATGAGCAGTTCTTC. Translating it yields CASSLVGGGINEQFF.

V and J are TRBV4-1 and TRBJ2-4; no definite D call. The CDR3 sequence is 14 residues long. V lost 0 bases to trimming and J lost 9 bases, with 12 bases between them. Germline loops: CDR1 MGHRA, CDR2 YSYEKL. CDR3: CASSQEYRPGIQYF. CDR3 sequence (DNA): TGCGCCAGCAGCCAAGAGTATCGGCCGGGCATTCAGTACTTC.

This clone turned up a few times. The chain is built from TRBV6-5 and TRBJ2-7; 8 positions agree with TRBD1. Germline lookup yields CDR1 MNHEY and CDR2 SVGAGI. The V gene end was trimmed by 4 bases and the J gene end by 4 bases; junction bases not matched to a gene: 9. CDR3 length equals 15 residues. CDR3 DNA: TGTGCCAGCAGTTTGGTCGGACAGGGCCAGTACGAGCAGTACTTC. Encoded protein: CASSLVGQGQYEQYF.

The chain recombines TRBV6-1 with TRBJ1-1, with TRBD1 as a possible D gene (5 bases). CDR1 and CDR2 from the germline V gene are MNHNS and SASEGT. There are 15 residues in the CDR3. The V end was cut by 6 bases, the J end by 0 bases, with 14 bases between. The CDR3 here is CASRRQRTMNTEAFF. Written as DNA, the CDR3 is TGTGCCAGCAGGCGACAGAGAACCATGAACACTGAAGCTTTCTTT.

This clone was observed a handful of times. This chain links TRBV28 with TRBJ1-1, with 7 nucleotides matching TRBD1. CDR1 and CDR2 (germline): MDHEN, SYDVKM. With V trimmed by 7 bases and J by 9 bases, 8 bases remained unmatched. This CDR3 spans 12 amino acids. For the CDR3, the DNA is TGTGCCAGCAAGACAGGGAGTTTCCAAGCTTTCTTT. As protein: CASKTGSFQAFF.

This clone was counted only a few times. The chain uses TRBV5-1 and TRBJ1-1, with 8 bases that match TRBD1. Germline assignment: CDR1 SGHRS and CDR2 YFSETQ. J was trimmed by 4 bases and V by 4 bases; bases with no gene match: 6. The CDR3 is 14 amino acids. CDR3 bases: TGCGCCAGCAGCACTCAGGGGGCGCGCACTGAAGCTTTCTTT. Translation gives CASSTQGARTEAFF.

This rearrangement joins TRBV29-1 to TRBJ2-3; tentative D call: TRBD1 (5 bases). The germline V gene has CDR1 SQVTM and CDR2 ANQGSEA. CDR3 length: 15 residues. Trimming removed 6 bases from V and 0 bases from J, with 16 bases in between. The CDR3 DNA is TGCAGCGTCGACCCTACAGGACATAGCACAGATACGCAGTATTTT. It yields the protein CSVDPTGHSTDTQYF.

This clone showed up just a few times. One end of the junction does not line up with germline, which may come from a read error. V gene TRBV7-7 combines with J gene TRBJ2-2, with TRBD1 matching over 12 bases. CDR3 length: 16 amino acids. Germline V gene lookup returns CDR1 SSHAT and CDR2 FNYEAQ (reference sequence). CDR3 region: CASSSGTGGAAGELFF. In nucleotides, the CDR3 is TGTGCTAGCAGCTCCGGGACAGGGGGCGCCGCCGGGGAGCTGTTTTTT.

This clone showed up just once. This rearrangement joins TRBV30 to TRBJ1-1; TRBD1 matches 8 bases. CDR3 length equals 14 residues. Unmatched junction bases numbered 10, after V lost 4 bases and J lost 6 bases. CDR1 is GTSNPN and CDR2 is SVGIG in the germline V gene (reference sequence). The CDR3 DNA follows: TGTGCCTGGACCCCCGGACAGGGAGGAGCTGAAGCTTTCTTT. Translating gives CAWTPGQGGAEAFF.